This section outlines one T cell receptor beta chain sequence together with its context. This entry comes from a study of blood T cell repertoires in COVID-19. Study details: Samples came from the United States, Italy and Spain, spanning acute and convalescent COVID-19. T cells, B-cell-depleted T cells, or PBMCs supplied cDNA or gDNA.

From germline, CDR1 is LGHDT and CDR2 YNNKEL (reference sequence). With V trimmed by 4 bases and J by 4 bases, 13 bases remained unmatched. The CDR3 is 17 residues long. In the authors' methods: How many nucleated cells were present was estimated from reference gene primer amplification. Assay: immunoSEQ multiplex PCR; the TCRdb copy retains only in-frame clones and omits some. V and J calls and clone size are given by that table; D and trimming were obtained from the DNA. The sample records tens of thousands of clones, approximately 89% being singletons. V usage is TRBV3-1 (or the pseudogene TRBV3-2) and J usage is TRBJ1-3; 7 positions match TRBD1. The TCR sequence derives from a human donor in a cohort sampled during active COVID-19. The sequenced sample was peripheral blood. The CDR3 coding sequence is TGTGCCAGCAGCCCCCCCGGAACAGGGGCTATAGGAAACACCATATATTTT. Its translation is CASSPPGTGAIGNTIYF.